The 8 T cell receptor beta chains given below trace back to one sample, sequenced in a study of cytomegalovirus exposure and HLA in healthy donors. The assay was immunoSEQ multiplex PCR, and TCRdb's table has in-frame clones only and misses some. The sample lists 110,000 or so clones; approximately 95% were seen once. Specimen: PBMCs. These receptors all stem from a woman under 30 in good health and CMV-seronegative.

The chain joins TRBV5-4 to TRBJ2-4; no definite D call. Deletions cut 3 bases from V and 5 bases from J, with 3 bases between. This CDR3 has 11 amino acids. The V gene's germline CDR1 is SGHNT and CDR2 YYREEE (reference sequence). CDR3 region: CASSWQNIQYF. Written as DNA, the CDR3 is TGTGCCAGCAGCTGGCAAAACATTCAGTACTTC.

This clone was recorded only once. The chain links TRBV6-6 to TRBJ2-5, with 9 bases aligning to TRBD1. CDR1 and CDR2 from the germline V gene are MNHNY and SVGAGI (reference sequence). The CDR3 runs 14 residues. V trimming: 2 bases; J trimming: 4 bases; junction bases outside the gene matches: 2. The CDR3 DNA sequence: TGTGCCAGCAGTTACGACAGGGGGGCAGAGACCCAGTACTTC. Protein sequence: CASSYDRGAETQYF.

The chain couples TRBV7-3 to TRBJ1-2; no clear D gene. There are 15 residues in the CDR3. The germline CDR1 and CDR2 sequences are SGHTA and FQGTGA. The V end lost 2 bases, the J end lost 3 bases, and 13 bases lay between the germline ends. This CDR3 is CASSLGPGLDYGYTF. CDR3 DNA: TGTGCCAGCAGCTTAGGTCCGGGGTTGGACTATGGCTACACCTTC.

The chain is built from TRBV28 and TRBJ2-7; TRBD1 matches 8 bases. The germline gives CDR1 MDHEN, CDR2 SYDVKM. CDR3 length: 14 residues. The V and J ends lost 7 bases and 4 bases, in that order; junction bases with no gene match: 9. CDR3 in amino acids: CASISQGAGYEQYF. The CDR3 bases are TGTGCCAGCATTAGTCAGGGGGCGGGGTACGAGCAGTACTTC.

This chain links TRBV10-3 with TRBJ2-5, with 8 bases identical to TRBD2. Germline CDR1 reads ENHRY; CDR2 reads SYGVKD. J was trimmed by 2 bases and V by 8 bases; bases with no gene match: 13. This CDR3 region has 16 residues. CDR3 region: CAIGGRSGTLQETQYF. CDR3 nucleotide sequence: TGTGCCATCGGCGGGAGGAGTGGAACTTTACAAGAGACCCAGTACTTC.

This chain uses TRBV6-1 with TRBJ2-3; tentatively, D is TRBD2 (6 bases). This CDR3 has 16 amino acids. From germline, CDR1 is MNHNS and CDR2 SASEGT. V shed 4 bases and J shed 0 bases, with 14 bases lying between them. The CDR3 DNA is TGTGCCAGCAGTGGGGTCCCCGGGGGAAGCACAGATACGCAGTATTTT. It specifies CASSGVPGGSTDTQYF.

The V call is TRBV15, the J call TRBJ2-7, with TRBD1 matching 7 bases. The CDR3 spans 15 residues. The junction had 9 bases not matched to a gene; V was cut back by 2 bases and J by 5 bases. CDR1 LNHNV and CDR2 YYDKDF come from the germline V gene (reference sequence). The CDR3 DNA sequence: TGTGCCACCAGCAGACCAAAGAATACAGGGGACGAGCAGTACTTC. Protein: CATSRPKNTGDEQYF. Using reference TRBV15 and TRBJ2-7 for the parts outside the CDR3, the full variable domain is DAMVIQNPRYQVTQFGKPVTLSCSQTLNHNVMYWYQQKSSQAPKLLFHYYDKDFNNEADTPDNFQSRRPNTSFCFLDIRSPGLGDTAMYLCATSRPKNTGDEQYFGPGTRLTVT.

This clone was seen more than once but under ten times. The rearrangement joins TRBV5-1 to TRBJ2-7; D is uncertain. The V gene lost 4 bases and the J gene lost 4 bases, with 12 bases spanning the gap. This CDR3 has 13 amino acids. Germline-derived CDR1 and CDR2 are SGHRS and YFSETQ. In DNA form, the CDR3 reads TGCGCCAGCAGCGTAGACACCCCATACGAGCAGTACTTC. This gives the protein CASSVDTPYEQYF.